This T cell receptor (beta chain) stems from a study of T cells after yellow fever vaccination. CDR3 size: 12 residues. The germline gives CDR1 SQVTM, CDR2 ANQGSEA. Deletions cut 0 bases from V and 2 bases from J, with 4 bases between. TCRdb processed the 5' RACE reads anew with MiXCR; each CDR3 protein has one entry. The sample records about 120,000 distinct CDR3 sequences, approximately 9% being singletons. Findings and caveats of the study: It was a small share of clonotypes that appeared in both CD4 and CD8 compartments. Subsequent to the booster, the majority of primary-vaccination clones reappeared (around 96% CD4, 80% to 90% CD8). Abundant clonotypes (contaminants from the bulk population) could be present in FACS-sorted repertoires.

This clonotype was observed at least ten times. Its antigen is unknown. The chain is built from TRBV29-1 and TRBJ2-5; no clear D gene. The TCR originated in a man aged 18 to 29 who received the YFV17D yellow fever vaccine. Here the sequenced sample was CD8+ T cells sorted from PBMCs, taken on the day of the yellow fever booster vaccination. The CDR3 DNA is TGCAGCGTTGAAGATAAGCAAGAGACCCAGTACTTC. Its translation is CSVEDKQETQYF.